A selection of T cell receptor beta chains follows, all from one sample in a study of blood T cell repertoires in COVID-19. Profiling relied on immunoSEQ multiplex PCR, and the TCRdb table lists in-frame clones only, not all of them. The sample records about 130,000 clones, around 80% being singletons. The sample taken for sequencing was peripheral blood. The receptor source for this set is a woman in her 50s with acute or convalescent COVID-19. Both conserved end residues are part of each CDR3. A clone size is listed for some rows: how often the clone was seen (once, few, many), or a class if it is expanded.

clone_size v_call cdr3_aa
few TRBV7-9 CASSLTQGQNEQFF
- TRBV25-1 CASSATGAGDQPQHF
- TRBV19 CASSALDWREGYEQYF
- TRBV10-3 CAISESGGNQPQHF
- TRBV5-1 CASSLGSGWSEAFF
- TRBV11-2 CASSHREGRGYTF
once TRBV4-1 CASSQDRGGGARRSYNEQFF
few TRBV5-1 CASSLGNRDNEQFF
- TRBV4-1 CASREGLAGTYEQYF
- TRBV2 CASSDLRGGSYNEQFF
- TRBV11-2 CASSLVGREGYGYTF
- TRBV29-1 CSATKTEAFF
- TRBV7-9 CASSTGTSGAWGSTDTQYF
- TRBV2 CASREDSLNEQFF
- TRBV9 CASSGGQGGQPQHF
- TRBV18 CASFLARSYNEQFF
- TRBV6-6 CASNRNDLINSPLHF
- TRBV5-1 CASSARDMGYEQYF
once TRBV19 CASSYAGGGRAEAFF
few TRBV2 CASSSDRVGTEAFF
- TRBV30 CAWIGRNYGYTF
few TRBV5-1 CASSLVLAGGPRSDTQYF
- TRBV19 CASSYGQPGLDQPQHF
- TRBV15 CATSRDVAAKNIQYF
- TRBV28 CASIRDLNTEAFF
many TRBV7-9 CASSSSGNTEAFF
- TRBV30 CAWSVKLAGDPYEQYF
few TRBV3-1/TRBV3-2 CASSQESEQYF
few TRBV11-2 CASSLAGGSSNF
- TRBV18 CASSIGMNTEAFF
- TRBV3-1/TRBV3-2 CASSASDGGYEQYF
- TRBV10-2 CASRDSGSSEQYF
- TRBV7-6 CASSLVQDLYNEQFF
once TRBV21-1 CASPDGGLGNTIYF
- TRBV29-1 CSVEQGAGETQYF
- TRBV19 CASSIDQPGAEGNIQYF
few TRBV6-5 CASSYSGPRGYGYTF
- TRBV7-8 CASSSGWGTYEQYF
few TRBV12-5 CASGASATGGNQPQHF
- TRBV5-1 CASSLASGRQGNEQFF
- TRBV19 CASSRTGGIGELFF
- TRBV6-5 CASSTLEGVVSEAFF
- TRBV7-8 CASSLSPQGPSTDTQYF
- TRBV29-1 CSVALRINYGYTF
- TRBV29-1 CSVAPDRPRQFF
- TRBV19 CASRVLQVNQPQHF
- TRBV5-1 CASGGETGGTYNEQFF
- TRBV7-3 CASSLGQGADTQYF
- TRBV21-1 CASGRGAAYEQYF
- TRBV6-1 CASREGQGDQPQHF
- TRBV27 CASSVAGPEYGYTF
- TRBV11-1 CASSSEGRKAIF